The source of this T cell receptor (beta chain) is a study of T-cell reconstitution after alpha-beta-depleted transplantation in children. Findings and limits, study-wide: Newly produced T cells mostly provided counts and TCRbeta diversity after one year, as hyperexpanded clones declined.

A single count supports this clonotype. Antigen unknown. The CDR3 length is 9 residues. Germline V gene data show CDR1 as WNHNN and CDR2 as SYGVQD (reference sequence). V was clipped by 11 bases and J by 5 bases, with 6 bases between them. Unique molecular identifiers were incorporated into the prepared TCRbeta library. TCRdb re-derived calls from the PCR reads in MiXCR, one entry per CDR3 protein. The data hold hundreds of thousands of distinct CDR3 sequences, with roughly 17% observed a single time. The material was PBMCs, mostly from graft donor cells, obtained 360 days after TCRalphabeta/CD19-depleted stem cell transplant. This chain uses TRBV10-1 with TRBJ2-5; D ambiguous. This TCR was sampled from a boy younger than two who had a stem cell transplant for Wiskott-Aldrich syndrome, so the T cells may come from the graft donor. CDR3 region: CAGPETQYF. The DNA for the CDR3 is TGCGCCGGTCCCGAGACCCAGTACTTC.